This T cell receptor (beta chain) was identified during a study of T cells in Graves' hyperthyroidism and ophthalmopathy. Study at large: Blood from the periphery was taken at initial diagnosis, before any treatment.

What was amplified from RNA transcripts were TCR beta CDR3 regions. RT-PCR in the first round (using the HTBI primer set) targeted the TCR CDR3. MiXCR was run by TCRdb on the multiplex PCR reads, yielding one entry per CDR3 protein. The table lists about 290,000 distinct CDR3 sequences, approximately 17% of them singletons. It was considered stable Graves' hyperthyroidism when ophthalmopathy did not progress within 18 months. PBMCs were collected from an approximately 10 ml volume of fresh peripheral blood. As to this clonotype: Its antigen is still unknown. Germline is not matched at one junction end, which may reflect a read error.

Study conclusions and caveats: The blood repertoire included most of the expanded thyroid clonotypes above 0.001.

The CDR3 is 14 amino acids. In germline, CDR1 is SGHTA, CDR2 FQGNSA. The sequenced sample was blood. V gene TRBV7-2 combines with J gene TRBJ2-4; no clear D. The TCR comes from a man aged 30 to 45 with Graves' hyperthyroidism. The CDR3 reads CVSSMSRAKNIQYF. The CDR3 bases are TGTGTCAGCAGCATGTCTAGGGCTAAAAACATTCAGTACTTC.